The 14 T cell receptor beta chains in this list originate from one sample, sequenced in a study of CXCR3-negative and CXCR3-positive naive CD8 T cells. Points from the study as a whole: CXCR3-positive naive cells carried more hydrophobic TRB CDR3s than CXCR3-negative ones.

Their antigen targets remain unknown. Via 5' RACE with UMI labels, TRB cDNA libraries were prepared. For each CDR3 protein, TCRdb gives one entry from its re-call of the 5' RACE reads, without DNA. The sample is made up of around 88,000 distinct CDR3 sequences, and the top ten hold approximately 0.82% of it. Specimen: naive CXCR3+ CD8+ T cells from blood. Sample subset: CD45RO-CCR7+CD27+CD95- naive CD8+ T cells expressing CXCR3 (TNR3+). All receptors come from a human donor in good health. Some clones in this sample may be carry-over from other donors' samples.

This chain links TRBV28 with TRBJ2-3. The CDR3 is 12 residues long. Germline CDR1 and CDR2: MDHEN and SYDVKM. CDR3 loop: CASSLSRDTQYF.

The genes are TRBV19 and TRBJ2-3; without DNA, the TCRdb call of TRBD1 cannot be checked. CDR1 is LNHDA, CDR2 SQIVND, per germline (reference sequence). The CDR3 sequence is 12 residues long. The CDR3 loop is CASASGADTQYF.

The chain links TRBV29-1 to TRBJ2-1; TCRdb outputs TRBD2, but without DNA this stays unchecked. Germline V CDR1 and CDR2: SQVTM, ANQGSEA. The CDR3 contains 15 residues. The CDR3 reads CSVVGTSSNTHEQFF.

V gene TRBV6-2 or TRBV6-3 combines with J gene TRBJ1-1. This CDR3 has 15 residues. The germline V gene has CDR1 MNHEY and CDR2 SVGEGT. The CDR3 sequence is CASSYQVVRNFEAFF.

The CDR3 spells CASSYSFGPPNEQFF. This chain links TRBV6-5 with TRBJ2-1; TCRdb's assignment of TRBD1 cannot be checked, as there is no DNA. Germline assignment: CDR1 MNHEY and CDR2 SVGAGI. The CDR3 length is 15 residues.

The chain carries TRBV7-3 and TRBJ2-2. From germline, CDR1 is SGHTA and CDR2 FQGTGA. This CDR3 spans 13 amino acids. CDR3 in amino acids: CASSHGSAGELFF.

CDR3 amino acids: CASSDLAGGDTDTQYF. The rearrangement joins TRBV6-4 to TRBJ2-3; TCRdb outputs TRBD2, but without DNA this stays unchecked. The CDR3 is 16 residues long. Germline values: CDR1 MRHNA, CDR2 SNTAGT.

The chain couples TRBV4-1 to TRBJ1-3. Looked up from germline, CDR1 is MGHRA and CDR2 is YSYEKL. The CDR3 has 15 amino acids. CDR3 region: CASSRRRGSGNTIYF.

This chain connects TRBV6-2 or TRBV6-3 to TRBJ2-1; with no DNA, the TCRdb D assignment of TRBD1 cannot be verified. The CDR3 spans 15 residues. The germline CDR1 and CDR2 sequences are MNHEY and SVGEGT. CDR3 sequence: CASSSPGTPYNEQFF.

The rearrangement joins TRBV5-5 to TRBJ2-5; TCRdb's D call of TRBD1 is untestable without DNA. Germline V lookup: CDR1 SGHKS, CDR2 YYEKEE (reference sequence). This CDR3 spans 14 amino acids. CDR3: CASSFLIGGETQYF.

The chain links TRBV27 to TRBJ2-7. The CDR3 is 15 amino acids. Germline CDR1 is MNHEY and CDR2 is SMNVEV (reference sequence). The CDR3: CASSLSTGTTYEQYF.

The chain uses TRBV4-1 and TRBJ1-2. Germline V CDR1 and CDR2: MGHRA, YSYEKL. CDR3 length: 14 amino acids. The CDR3 spells CASSQGARDYGYTF.

This chain uses TRBV29-1 with TRBJ2-7; TCRdb's D call, TRBD2, is unchecked because there is no DNA. Germline CDR1 and CDR2: SQVTM and ANQGSEA. The CDR3 is 12 residues long. The CDR3 loop is CSVWENTYEQYF.

J is TRBJ2-5 and V is TRBV12-3 or TRBV12-4. The CDR3 length is 14 residues. The CDR3 sequence is CASSLDLRRETQYF.